Shown below are 30 T cell receptor beta chains from a single sample sequenced in a study of OX40 agonist ivuxolimab in advanced cancers. Assay: immunoSEQ multiplex PCR; the TCRdb copy retains only in-frame clones and omits some. The data contain about 100,000 clones, about 88% of them singletons. The sequenced sample was CD4+ or CD8+ T cells sorted from blood, obtained in a trial of the OX40 agonist ivuxolimab. These receptors all come from an adult with an advanced solid tumor such as melanoma, head and neck, liver or kidney cancer.

J is TRBJ2-2 and V is TRBV9; the D gene is possibly TRBD2 (5 bases). This CDR3 comprises 14 residues. V was trimmed by 7 bases and J by 3 bases, leaving 13 bases between them. CDR1 is SGDLS and CDR2 is YYNGEE in the germline V gene. The CDR3 region is CASALSGYTGELFF. Written as DNA, the CDR3 is TGTGCCAGCGCACTAAGCGGATACACCGGGGAGCTGTTTTTT.

The chain carries TRBV28 and TRBJ2-7, with TRBD1 as a possible D gene (5 bases). In germline, CDR1 is MDHEN, CDR2 SYDVKM. This CDR3 is built from 15 residues. V lost 7 bases, J lost 4 bases, and 20 bases lay in between. CDR3: CASIKSPWQGYEQYF. The CDR3 nucleotides are TGTGCCAGCATCAAATCCCCCTGGCAGGGTTACGAGCAGTACTTC.

The chain recombines TRBV18 with TRBJ2-2, with 8 bases matching TRBD1. The germline CDR1 and CDR2 sequences are KGHSH and LQKENI. Unmatched junction bases numbered 5, after V lost 4 bases and J lost 1 base. This CDR3 has 16 amino acids. CDR3: CASSLRQGWNTGELFF. The CDR3, as DNA: TGTGCCAGCTCACTGCGACAGGGGTGGAACACCGGGGAGCTGTTTTTT.

This clone was detected only a few times. V gene TRBV30 combines with J gene TRBJ1-1, with D tentatively TRBD1 (5 bases). The CDR3 covers 11 residues. The germline V gene encodes CDR1 GTSNPN and CDR2 SVGIG (reference sequence). Trimming stripped 4 bases from V and 12 bases from J, with 15 bases between. CDR3 DNA sequence: TGTGCCTGGATATCGCCAGGGTTGACTTTCTTT. Amino acid sequence: CAWISPGLTFF.

J is TRBJ1-1 and V is TRBV10-3, with TRBD1 matching over 8 bases. Losses at the gene ends were 10 bases for V and 0 bases for J; bases not matched to a gene: 4. The CDR3 covers 13 residues. Germline V lookup: CDR1 ENHRY, CDR2 SYGVKD. The CDR3 DNA is TGTGCCACGGGACAGGAGCTGAACACTGAAGCTTTCTTT. This codes for CATGQELNTEAFF.

The gene calls are TRBV4-1 and TRBJ2-5; D is undetermined. The CDR3 spans 13 residues. Per the germline V gene, CDR1 is MGHRA and CDR2 is YSYEKL. The V gene lost 5 bases and the J gene lost 4 bases, with 11 bases spanning the gap. CDR3 sequence reads: CASSRLGTETQYF. CDR3 bases: TGCGCCAGCAGCAGACTGGGAACAGAGACCCAGTACTTC.

The rearrangement links TRBV4-1 to TRBJ1-2; 7 bases are shared with TRBD1. The CDR3 sequence is 16 residues long. Germline CDR1 and CDR2: MGHRA and YSYEKL. V shed 1 base and J 2 bases; nucleotides not matched to a gene: 7. The CDR3 DNA reads as TGCGCCAGCAGCCAAGTAGGGTCGGGACAGAACTATGGCTACACCTTC. Translation: CASSQVGSGQNYGYTF.

This chain connects TRBV6-1 to TRBJ1-5; D possibly corresponds to TRBD1 (6 bases). The CDR3 spans 14 residues. CDR1 and CDR2 (germline): MNHNS, SASEGT. Trimming took 2 bases from V and 5 from J, leaving 10 bases between them. DNA of the CDR3: TGTGCCAGCAGTGAACGGGGGGGCGATCAGCCCCAGCATTTT. This encodes CASSERGGDQPQHF.

This chain uses TRBV28 with TRBJ1-6; unclear D gene. The ends were cut back, 5 bases at V and 0 bases at J, with 8 bases in the middle. CDR1 MDHEN and CDR2 SYDVKM come from the germline V gene. The CDR3 has 15 residues. The CDR3 nucleotides read TGTGCCAGCAGTCAGGTGATCTCCTATAATTCACCCCTCCACTTT. Protein sequence: CASSQVISYNSPLHF.

The chain couples TRBV30 to TRBJ1-6, with D possibly TRBD1 on 5 matching bases. Germline assignment: CDR1 GTSNPN and CDR2 SVGIG (reference sequence). The CDR3 has 14 amino acids. Trimming took 1 base from V and 10 from J, leaving 14 bases between them. The CDR3, as DNA: TGTGCCTGGAGTGATGTAGGGGCTTTATCACCCCTCCACTTT. Translation: CAWSDVGALSPLHF.

The J gene is TRBJ1-1, the V gene TRBV7-9; no reliable D call. Germline V CDR1 and CDR2: SEHNR, FQNEAQ (reference sequence). The CDR3 covers 14 residues. V was clipped by 0 bases and J by 0 bases, with 5 bases between them. The CDR3 loop reads CASSLARMNTEAFF. CDR3 DNA: TGTGCCAGCAGCTTAGCCAGGATGAACACTGAAGCTTTCTTT.

The gene calls are TRBV2 and TRBJ2-7; 9 bases agree with TRBD1. V dropped 2 bases and J dropped 5; count of bases not matched to a gene: 7. The germline gives CDR1 SNHLY, CDR2 FYNNEI. This CDR3 region has 15 residues. CDR3: CASSESWDRDHEQYF. The CDR3 coding sequence is TGTGCCAGCAGTGAATCCTGGGACAGGGATCACGAGCAGTACTTC.

In the case of this clone: Other DNA sequences in this sample translate to the same CDR3. The chain employs TRBV5-4 and TRBJ1-2; weak D call: TRBD1 (5 bases). CDR3 size: 13 residues. CDR1 is SGHNT, CDR2 YYREEE, per germline (reference sequence). V dropped 2 bases and J dropped 4 bases, with 9 bases sitting between them. The CDR3 region is CASSLAGTYGYTF. The CDR3 bases are TGTGCCAGCAGCTTAGCAGGGACCTATGGCTACACCTTC.

This sequence joins TRBV14 and TRBJ2-3, with D perhaps matching TRBD2 (5 bases). Germline V lookup: CDR1 SGHDN, CDR2 FVKESK. The CDR3 has 16 residues. With 0 bases removed from V and 1 base from J, the gap between germline ends came to 11 bases. DNA for the CDR3: TGTGCCAGCAGCCAAGACGTCTACGGGGGCACAGATACGCAGTATTTT. The encoded protein is CASSQDVYGGTDTQYF.

The gene calls are TRBV28 and TRBJ2-5; D not certain. The CDR3 runs 15 residues. Germline CDR1 reads MDHEN; CDR2 reads SYDVKM. Trimming pared 7 bases from V and 4 bases from J, leaving 19 bases between. CDR3 amino acids: CASKGGGWEGETQYF. Written as DNA, the CDR3 is TGTGCCAGCAAGGGTGGCGGATGGGAAGGAGAGACCCAGTACTTC.

This sequence joins TRBV15 and TRBJ2-7, with D possibly matching TRBD1 (6 bases). Germline V lookup: CDR1 LNHNV, CDR2 YYDKDF (reference sequence). The germline V and J ends were trimmed by 5 bases and 0 bases, with 14 bases remaining between them. The CDR3 is made up of 15 amino acids. The CDR3 DNA reads TGTGCCACCAGCTTGATAAGGGGGAGCTCCTACGAGCAGTACTTC. It is translated as CATSLIRGSSYEQYF.

This chain connects TRBV6-5 to TRBJ1-5; no clear D. This CDR3 contains 14 residues. The V end was cut by 6 bases, the J end by 3 bases, with 12 bases between. Per the germline V gene, CDR1 is MNHEY and CDR2 is SVGAGI. The CDR3 here is CASRGPGSNQPQHF. The CDR3 DNA sequence: TGTGCCAGCAGGGGCCCGGGCTCCAATCAGCCCCAGCATTTT.

This chain uses TRBV4-2 with TRBJ1-4; TRBD1 matches at 7 bases. The germline V gene has CDR1 LGHNA and CDR2 YNFKEQ. This CDR3 contains 15 residues. J lost 6 bases, V lost 0 bases, and 4 bases had no gene match. The CDR3, as DNA: TGTGCCAGCAGCCAAGAATGGCAGGGGGATGAAAAACTGTTTTTT. Protein: CASSQEWQGDEKLFF.

The chain joins TRBV30 to TRBJ1-2; no reliable D call. CDR1 GTSNPN and CDR2 SVGIG come from the germline V gene (reference sequence). V was shortened by 0 bases and J by 5 bases, with 13 bases between the two germline ends. The CDR3 length is 14 residues. This CDR3 reads CAWSVPYSPYGYTF. The CDR3 DNA is TGTGCCTGGAGTGTACCATACAGCCCTTATGGCTACACCTTC.

The rearrangement links TRBV7-8 to TRBJ1-1; D not certain. The germline V gene encodes CDR1 SGHVS and CDR2 FQNEAQ. V lost 8 bases and J 6 bases, leaving 13 bases between the germline ends. The CDR3 consists of 12 residues. CDR3 nucleotide sequence: TGTGCCAGCTGCAGTGCCGGTCCTGAAGCTTTCTTT. As protein: CASCSAGPEAFF.

The chain combines TRBV7-2 with TRBJ2-5; 9 nucleotides match TRBD2. Germline CDR1 reads SGHTA; CDR2 reads FQGNSA. V was pared by 5 bases and J by 1 base, with 5 bases of the junction left unmatched. This CDR3 contains 15 residues. CDR3 sequence reads: CASSRAGGGQETQYF. CDR3 DNA: TGTGCCAGCAGCAGAGCGGGAGGAGGCCAAGAGACCCAGTACTTC.

This clone was counted only a few times. J is TRBJ2-7 and V is TRBV5-1; D not certain. The CDR3 spans 13 residues. The V end lost 6 bases, the J end lost 0 bases, and 10 bases lay between the germline ends. The germline V gene encodes CDR1 SGHRS and CDR2 YFSETQ. This CDR3 reads CASTGQASYEQYF. CDR3 in DNA: TGCGCCAGCACTGGTCAGGCCTCCTACGAGCAGTACTTC.

The rearrangement joins TRBV7-9 to TRBJ2-1; 7 nucleotides agree with TRBD1. The CDR3 spans 14 residues. Germline loops: CDR1 SEHNR, CDR2 FQNEAQ (reference sequence). V gave up 5 bases and J gave up 7 bases; unmatched junction bases: 8. The CDR3 nucleotides read TGTGCCAGCAGCCCCGATCCACAGGGGAATGAGCAGTTCTTC. Its protein product is CASSPDPQGNEQFF.

This clone was seen a single time. The rearrangement uses TRBV19 and TRBJ1-1, with 9 bases lining up with TRBD1. The CDR3 is 13 amino acids. The V gene end was trimmed by 6 bases and the J gene end by 4 bases; junction bases not matched to a gene: 3. The V gene's germline CDR1 is LNHDA and CDR2 SQIVND (reference sequence). CDR3 coding DNA: TGTGCCAGTAGGATGACAGGGGGCACTGAAGCTTTCTTT. It specifies CASRMTGGTEAFF.

The J gene is TRBJ2-1, the V gene TRBV6-1, with 7 bases identical to TRBD2. J gave up 1 base and V 6 bases, and 6 bases lay outside the gene matches. The CDR3 spans 15 residues. CDR1 and CDR2 (germline): MNHNS, SASEGT. The CDR3 coding sequence is TGTGCCAGCAGGGAACTAGCGTTGTCCTACAATGAGCAGTTCTTC. This translates into CASRELALSYNEQFF.

This chain uses TRBV2 with TRBJ1-1; D remains unclear. The CDR3 totals 15 residues. The V end was cut by 0 bases, the J end by 9 bases, with 17 bases between. Germline V gene sequence: CDR1 SNHLY, CDR2 FYNNEI. The CDR3 is CASSEAVVTTAQAFF. In nucleotides, the CDR3 is TGTGCCAGCAGTGAAGCTGTAGTAACTACAGCCCAAGCTTTCTTT.

The rearrangement links TRBV6-6 to TRBJ2-2, with TRBD1 matching 7 bases. Per the germline V gene, CDR1 is MNHNY and CDR2 is SVGAGI (reference sequence). The CDR3 is 15 residues long. The junction had 7 bases not matched to a gene; V was cut back by 2 bases and J by 7 bases. The CDR3 sequence is CASSYAPGQNGELFF. CDR3 coding DNA: TGTGCCAGCAGTTACGCCCCGGGACAGAACGGGGAGCTGTTTTTT.

This chain links TRBV7-9 with TRBJ2-7; TRBD2 agrees at 8 bases. Germline CDR1 reads SEHNR; CDR2 reads FQNEAQ (reference sequence). The ends lost 5 bases at V and 3 bases at J; junction bases unmatched: 9. The CDR3 extends over 15 amino acids. For the CDR3, the DNA is TGTGCCAGCAGCGAAAGGGCGGGAGGATTCTACGAGCAGTACTTC. Its translation: CASSERAGGFYEQYF.

The CDR3 loop reads CASSLGGLASGKYEQYF. In DNA form, the CDR3 reads TGTGCCAGCAGCTTGGGGGGGTTGGCTAGCGGGAAATACGAGCAGTACTTC. The rearrangement joins TRBV5-4 to TRBJ2-7, with 9 bases identical to TRBD2. V trimming: 0 bases; J trimming: 4 bases; junction bases outside the gene matches: 11. Germline-derived CDR1 and CDR2 are SGHNT and YYREEE (reference sequence). The CDR3 consists of 17 residues.

The chain couples TRBV5-1 to TRBJ2-3; no clear D gene. The CDR3 has 15 residues. Trimming cost V 2 bases and J 3 bases, with 13 bases left between them. From germline, CDR1 is SGHRS and CDR2 YFSETQ. The CDR3 protein is CASSLALTETDTQYF. CDR3 bases: TGCGCCAGCAGCTTAGCGTTAACCGAGACAGATACGCAGTATTTT.